The present entry profiles one T cell receptor beta chain with its context. The data are from a study of blood T cell repertoires in COVID-19. As processed by the authors: Estimated nucleated cell counts came from reference gene primer amplification. Libraries were prepared by immunoSEQ multiplex PCR; TCRdb keeps only in-frame clonotypes and omits some of them. The V and J calls and clone size are taken from that table; D and trimming were inferred from the DNA. The sample lists roughly 420,000 clones; 88% were seen once. Sequenced input: PBMCs or T cells enriched from blood (not recorded which). This clonotype originated in a woman in her twenties or thirties with acute COVID-19.

The CDR3 loop reads CASSQFNRMYGYTF. In DNA form, the CDR3 reads TGTGCCAGCAGCCAATTTAACAGGATGTATGGCTACACCTTC. The chain combines TRBV3-1 (or the pseudogene TRBV3-2) with TRBJ1-2, with D maybe TRBD1 (5 bases). CDR3 size: 14 residues. V was trimmed by 2 bases and J by 5 bases, leaving 12 bases between them. Germline lookup yields CDR1 LGHDT and CDR2 YNNKEL (reference sequence).